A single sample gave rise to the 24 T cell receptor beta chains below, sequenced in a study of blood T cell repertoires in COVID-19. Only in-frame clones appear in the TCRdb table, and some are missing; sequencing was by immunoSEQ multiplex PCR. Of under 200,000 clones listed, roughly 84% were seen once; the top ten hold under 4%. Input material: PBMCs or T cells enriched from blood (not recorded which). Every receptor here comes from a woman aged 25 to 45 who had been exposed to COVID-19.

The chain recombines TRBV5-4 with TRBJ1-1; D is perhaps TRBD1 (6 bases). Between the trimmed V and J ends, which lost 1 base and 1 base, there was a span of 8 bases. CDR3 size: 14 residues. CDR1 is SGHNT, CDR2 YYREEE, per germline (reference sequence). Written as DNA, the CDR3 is TGTGCCAGCAGCTTGCCCAGGGGGAACACTGAAGCTTTCTTT. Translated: CASSLPRGNTEAFF.

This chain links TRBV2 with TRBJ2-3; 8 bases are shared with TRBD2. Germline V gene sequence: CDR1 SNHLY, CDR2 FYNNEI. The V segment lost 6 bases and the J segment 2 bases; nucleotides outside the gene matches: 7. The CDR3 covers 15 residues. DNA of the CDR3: TGTGCCAGCAGGTATCGGGGGGGGAACACAGATACGCAGTATTTT. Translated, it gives CASRYRGGNTDTQYF.

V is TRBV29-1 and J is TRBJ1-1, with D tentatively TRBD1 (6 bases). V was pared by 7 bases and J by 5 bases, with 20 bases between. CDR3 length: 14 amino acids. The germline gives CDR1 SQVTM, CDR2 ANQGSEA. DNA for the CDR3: TGCAGCGCCCGAGGGGGAGGGGGAGGTACTGAAGCTTTCTTT. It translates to CSARGGGGGTEAFF. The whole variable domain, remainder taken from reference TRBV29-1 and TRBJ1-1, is SAVISQKPSRDICQRGTSLTIQCQVDSQVTMMFWYRQQPGQSLTLIATANQGSEATYESGFVIDKFPISRPNLTFSTLTVSNMSPEDSSIYLCSARGGGGGTEAFFGQGTRLTVV.

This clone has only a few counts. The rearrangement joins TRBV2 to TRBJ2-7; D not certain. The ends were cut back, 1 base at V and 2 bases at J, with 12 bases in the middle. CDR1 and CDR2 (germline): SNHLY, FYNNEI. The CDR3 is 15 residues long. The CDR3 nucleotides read TGTGCCAGCAGTGAAGGGGTTCTAGGTACCTACGAGCAGTACTTC. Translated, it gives CASSEGVLGTYEQYF.

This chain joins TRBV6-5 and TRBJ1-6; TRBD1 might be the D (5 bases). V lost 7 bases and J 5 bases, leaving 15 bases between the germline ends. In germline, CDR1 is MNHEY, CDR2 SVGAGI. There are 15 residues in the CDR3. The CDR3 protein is CASTRAGQDNSPLHF. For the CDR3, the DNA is TGTGCCAGCACTCGCGCAGGGCAGGATAATTCACCCCTCCACTTT.

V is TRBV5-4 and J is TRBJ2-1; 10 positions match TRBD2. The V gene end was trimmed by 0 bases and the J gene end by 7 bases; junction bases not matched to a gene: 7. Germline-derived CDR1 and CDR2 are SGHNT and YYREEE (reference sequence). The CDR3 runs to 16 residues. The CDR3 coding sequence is TGTGCCAGCAGCTTGGGGAAGCGGGGGGGGTCGAATGAGCAGTTCTTC. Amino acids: CASSLGKRGGSNEQFF.

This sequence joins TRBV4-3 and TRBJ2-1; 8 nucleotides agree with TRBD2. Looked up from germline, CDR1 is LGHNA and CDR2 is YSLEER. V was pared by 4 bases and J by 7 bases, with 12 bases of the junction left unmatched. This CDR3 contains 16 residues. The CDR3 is CASSPRVIAGLNEQFF. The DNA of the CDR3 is TGCGCCAGCAGCCCGCGGGTAATAGCGGGGTTAAATGAGCAGTTCTTC.

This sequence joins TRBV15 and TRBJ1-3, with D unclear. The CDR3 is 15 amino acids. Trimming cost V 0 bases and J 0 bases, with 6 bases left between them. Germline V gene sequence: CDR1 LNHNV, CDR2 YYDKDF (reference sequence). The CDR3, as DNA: TGTGCCACCAGCAGAGATTCCATCTCTGGAAACACCATATATTTT. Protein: CATSRDSISGNTIYF.

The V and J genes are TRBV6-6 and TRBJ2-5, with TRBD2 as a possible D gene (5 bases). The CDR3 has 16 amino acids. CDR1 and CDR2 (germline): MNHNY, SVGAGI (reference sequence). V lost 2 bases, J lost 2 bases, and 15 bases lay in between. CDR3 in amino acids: CASSYHPVDLQETQYF. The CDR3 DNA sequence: TGTGCCAGCAGTTACCACCCGGTGGACTTACAAGAGACCCAGTACTTC.

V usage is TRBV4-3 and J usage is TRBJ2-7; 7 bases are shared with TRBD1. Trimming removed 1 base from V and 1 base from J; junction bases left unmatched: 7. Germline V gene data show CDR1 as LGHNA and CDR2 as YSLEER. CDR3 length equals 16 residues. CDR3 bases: TGCGCCAGCAGCCAAGGCTCTAGACAGGGTTCCTACGAGCAGTACTTC. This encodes CASSQGSRQGSYEQYF.

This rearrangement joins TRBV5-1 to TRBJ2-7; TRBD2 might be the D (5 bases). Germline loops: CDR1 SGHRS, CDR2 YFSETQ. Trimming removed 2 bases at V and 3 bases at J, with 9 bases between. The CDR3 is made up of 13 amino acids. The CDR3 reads CASSFDGDYEQYF. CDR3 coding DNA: TGCGCCAGCAGCTTCGACGGGGACTACGAGCAGTACTTC.

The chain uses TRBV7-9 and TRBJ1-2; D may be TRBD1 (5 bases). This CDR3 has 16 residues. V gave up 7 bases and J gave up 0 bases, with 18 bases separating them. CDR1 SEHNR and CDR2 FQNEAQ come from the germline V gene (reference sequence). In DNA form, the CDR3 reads TGTGCCAGCACCTCTTCCCTGGTGGGGCCTAACTATGGCTACACCTTC. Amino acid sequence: CASTSSLVGPNYGYTF.

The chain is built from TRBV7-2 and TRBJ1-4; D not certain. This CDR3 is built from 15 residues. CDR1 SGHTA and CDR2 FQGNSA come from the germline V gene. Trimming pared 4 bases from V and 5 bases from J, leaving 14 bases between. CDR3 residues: CASSYGSSLNEKLFF. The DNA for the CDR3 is TGTGCCAGCAGCTACGGGAGCAGCCTAAATGAAAAACTGTTTTTT.

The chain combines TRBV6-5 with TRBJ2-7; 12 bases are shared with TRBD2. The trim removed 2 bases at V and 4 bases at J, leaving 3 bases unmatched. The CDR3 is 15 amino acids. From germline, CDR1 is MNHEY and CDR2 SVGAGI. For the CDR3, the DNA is TGTGCCAGCAGTTACGGACTAGCGGGGACATACGAGCAGTACTTC. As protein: CASSYGLAGTYEQYF.

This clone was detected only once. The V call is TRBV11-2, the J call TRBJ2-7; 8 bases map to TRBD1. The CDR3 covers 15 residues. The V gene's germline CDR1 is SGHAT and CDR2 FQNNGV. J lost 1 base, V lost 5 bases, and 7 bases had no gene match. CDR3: CASSGQGAISYEQYF. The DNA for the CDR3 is TGTGCCAGCAGCGGACAGGGCGCCATATCCTACGAGCAGTACTTC.

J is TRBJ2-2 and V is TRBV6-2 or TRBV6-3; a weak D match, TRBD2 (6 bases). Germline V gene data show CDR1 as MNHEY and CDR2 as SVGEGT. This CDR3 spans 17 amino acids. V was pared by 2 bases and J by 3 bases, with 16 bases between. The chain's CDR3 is CASSYAHPGGHTGELFF. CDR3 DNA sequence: TGTGCCAGCAGTTACGCCCACCCCGGGGGACACACCGGGGAGCTGTTTTTT.

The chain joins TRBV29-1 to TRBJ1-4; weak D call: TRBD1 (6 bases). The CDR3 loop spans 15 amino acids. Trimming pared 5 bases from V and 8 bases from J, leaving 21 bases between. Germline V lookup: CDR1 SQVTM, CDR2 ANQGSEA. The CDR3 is CSVTPGGGAQEKLFF. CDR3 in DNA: TGCAGCGTTACCCCCGGAGGGGGGGCTCAGGAAAAACTGTTTTTT.

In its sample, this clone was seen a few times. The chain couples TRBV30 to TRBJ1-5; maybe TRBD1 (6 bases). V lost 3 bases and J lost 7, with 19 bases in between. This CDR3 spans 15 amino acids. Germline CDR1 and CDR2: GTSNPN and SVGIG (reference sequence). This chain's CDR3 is CAWSPMGGAGQPQHF. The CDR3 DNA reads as TGTGCCTGGAGCCCGATGGGGGGGGCTGGCCAGCCCCAGCATTTT.

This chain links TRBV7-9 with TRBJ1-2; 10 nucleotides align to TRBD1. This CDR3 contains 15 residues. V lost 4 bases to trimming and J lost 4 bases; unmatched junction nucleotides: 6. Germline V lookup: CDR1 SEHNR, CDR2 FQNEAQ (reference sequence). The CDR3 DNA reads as TGTGCCAGCAGCTCGCCCGGGACAGGGGTCTATGGCTACACCTTC. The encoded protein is CASSSPGTGVYGYTF.

The CDR3, as DNA: TGTGCCATCAGTCCCTCACAGGGGGACAACACAGATACGCAGTATTTT. Translated, it gives CAISPSQGDNTDTQYF. The chain couples TRBV10-3 to TRBJ2-3; 8 bases line up with TRBD1. The V gene's germline CDR1 is ENHRY and CDR2 SYGVKD. V was pared by 5 bases and J by 2 bases, with 9 bases of the junction left unmatched. The CDR3 totals 16 residues.

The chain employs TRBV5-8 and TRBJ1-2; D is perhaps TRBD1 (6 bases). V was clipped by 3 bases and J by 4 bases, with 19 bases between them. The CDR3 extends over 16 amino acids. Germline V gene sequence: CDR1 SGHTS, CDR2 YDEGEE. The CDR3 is CASSSAIQGRVYGYTF. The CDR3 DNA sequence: TGTGCCAGCAGCTCCGCGATACAGGGTAGGGTCTATGGCTACACCTTC. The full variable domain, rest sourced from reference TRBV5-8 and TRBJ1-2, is EAGVTQSPTHLIKTRGQQATLRCSPISGHTSVYWYQQALGLGLQFLLWYDEGEERNRGNFPPRFSGRQFPNYSSELNVNALELEDSALYLCASSSAIQGRVYGYTFGSGTRLTVV.

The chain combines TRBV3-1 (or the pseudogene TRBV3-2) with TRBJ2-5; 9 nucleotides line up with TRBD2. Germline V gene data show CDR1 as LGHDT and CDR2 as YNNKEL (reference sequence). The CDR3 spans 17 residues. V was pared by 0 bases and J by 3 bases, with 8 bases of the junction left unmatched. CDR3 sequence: CASSQDWGLAGKETQYF. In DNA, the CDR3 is TGTGCCAGCAGCCAAGATTGGGGGCTAGCGGGGAAAGAGACCCAGTACTTC.

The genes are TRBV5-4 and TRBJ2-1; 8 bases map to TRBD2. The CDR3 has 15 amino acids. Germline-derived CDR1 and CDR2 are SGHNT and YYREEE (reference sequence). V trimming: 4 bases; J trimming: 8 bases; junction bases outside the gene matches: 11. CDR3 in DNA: TGTGCCAGCAGCCCGGGACTAGGGAGGATAGATGAGCAGTTCTTC. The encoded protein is CASSPGLGRIDEQFF.

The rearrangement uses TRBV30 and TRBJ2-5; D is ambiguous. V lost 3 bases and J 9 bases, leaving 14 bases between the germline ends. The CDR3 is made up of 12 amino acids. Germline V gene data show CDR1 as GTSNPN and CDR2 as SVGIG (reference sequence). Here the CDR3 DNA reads TGTGCCTGGAGACTCACCGGTGGGCCCCAGTACTTC. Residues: CAWRLTGGPQYF.